These 25 T cell receptor beta chains came from one sample sequenced in a study of cytomegalovirus exposure and HLA in healthy donors. The PCR was carried out with 60 Vbeta primers and 13 Jbeta primers. Sequenced by immunoSEQ multiplex PCR; TCRdb stores in-frame clones only, minus some. This sample has approximately 100,000 clones, with approximately 76% found just once. The specimen sequenced was PBMCs. Every receptor here comes from a man between 40 and 49 years old in good health and CMV-seronegative.

The chain couples TRBV5-1 to TRBJ2-4; 9 bases fit TRBD2. The CDR3 covers 16 residues. CDR1 is SGHRS and CDR2 is YFSETQ in the germline V gene. Trimming cost V 0 bases and J 6 bases; bases outside gene matches: 7. In DNA form, the CDR3 reads TGCGCCAGCAGCTTGGGGATGGGTAGCGGGGGAAACATTCAGTACTTC. Translated, it gives CASSLGMGSGGNIQYF.

The chain combines TRBV7-9 with TRBJ1-1; D gene ambiguous. Germline values: CDR1 SEHNR, CDR2 FQNEAQ (reference sequence). The length of the CDR3 is 13 residues. Trimming took 3 bases from V and 2 from J, leaving 7 bases between them. The CDR3 DNA reads as TGTGCCAGCAGCTTTTCAGAAAACACTGAAGCTTTCTTT. Its translation: CASSFSENTEAFF.

The chain carries TRBV7-8 and TRBJ1-2, with 7 bases lining up with TRBD1. The length of the CDR3 is 14 residues. Germline V lookup: CDR1 SGHVS, CDR2 FQNEAQ. V trimming: 1 base; J trimming: 7 bases; junction bases outside the gene matches: 6. The CDR3, as DNA: TGTGCCAGCAGCTTAGGAGAGGGGGCTACTGGCTACACCTTC. It specifies CASSLGEGATGYTF.

The chain uses TRBV13 and TRBJ2-5; 9 bases are shared with TRBD1. This CDR3 is built from 17 residues. Germline-derived CDR1 and CDR2 are PRHDT and FYEKMQ (reference sequence). V was pared by 5 bases and J by 2 bases, with 12 bases of the junction left unmatched. The CDR3 is CASSPDRGLAAQETQYF. For the CDR3, the DNA is TGTGCCAGCAGCCCGGACAGGGGATTAGCGGCTCAAGAGACCCAGTACTTC. The full variable domain, completed using reference TRBV13 and TRBJ2-5, is AAGVIQSPRHLIKEKRETATLKCYPIPRHDTVYWYQQGPGQDPQFLISFYEKMQSDKGSIPDRFSAQQFSDYHSELNMSSLELGDSALYFCASSPDRGLAAQETQYFGPGTRLLVL.

This clone appeared a few times. This chain links TRBV9 with TRBJ2-7, with D perhaps matching TRBD1 (6 bases). The germline gives CDR1 SGDLS, CDR2 YYNGEE. The CDR3 spans 15 residues. The germline V and J ends were trimmed by 4 bases and 2 bases, with 16 bases remaining between them. CDR3 sequence (DNA): TGTGCCAGCAGCCCGGACAGCCTGAATCCCTACGAGCAGTACTTC. Amino acid sequence: CASSPDSLNPYEQYF.

The CDR3 DNA reads as TGTGCCAGCAGCTTAGTATGGCCGAACACCGGGGAGCTGTTTTTT. It codes for CASSLVWPNTGELFF. The chain links TRBV7-6 to TRBJ2-2; unclear D gene. V lost 1 base and J lost 0, with 6 bases in between. The CDR3 totals 15 residues. CDR1 SGHVS and CDR2 FNYEAQ come from the germline V gene.

The V and J genes are TRBV6-5 and TRBJ1-2; D possibly corresponds to TRBD1 (5 bases). The germline V gene encodes CDR1 MNHEY and CDR2 SVGAGI. Trimming cost V 0 bases and J 5 bases, with 10 bases left between them. The CDR3 is 14 amino acids. This CDR3 reads CASSYSQGWYGYTF. The CDR3 DNA sequence: TGTGCCAGCAGTTACTCCCAGGGTTGGTATGGCTACACCTTC.

This chain links TRBV15 with TRBJ2-1; 11 bases map to TRBD1. The germline V gene has CDR1 LNHNV and CDR2 YYDKDF (reference sequence). The CDR3 length is 15 residues. Trimming at V came to 6 bases and at J to 9 bases, leaving 10 bases not matched to a gene. The CDR3 DNA follows: TGTGCCACCAGGGACGGCGGACAGGGGGCAGGTGAGCAGTTCTTC. Its translation is CATRDGGQGAGEQFF.

The gene calls are TRBV9 and TRBJ2-6; 9 nucleotides agree with TRBD2. Germline lookup yields CDR1 SGDLS and CDR2 YYNGEE. After removal of 1 base from V and 2 bases from J, the junction contained 4 bases not matched to a gene. The CDR3 spans 17 residues. CDR3 sequence reads: CASSVSLAGAGANVLTF. CDR3 sequence (DNA): TGTGCCAGCAGCGTAAGTTTAGCGGGGGCTGGGGCCAACGTCCTGACTTTC.

The chain joins TRBV27 to TRBJ2-7; D is unclear. V was trimmed by 4 bases and J by 5 bases, leaving 12 bases between them. Germline CDR1 and CDR2: MNHEY and SMNVEV (reference sequence). The CDR3 covers 13 residues. In nucleotides, the CDR3 is TGTGCCAGCAGTTACTACCCTACTCACGAGCAGTACTTC. As protein: CASSYYPTHEQYF.

The rearrangement uses TRBV28 and TRBJ1-2; D is uncertain. This CDR3 is built from 13 residues. Trimming removed 6 bases at V and 4 bases at J, with 12 bases between. Germline CDR1 reads MDHEN; CDR2 reads SYDVKM. CDR3 protein: CASSLSLIYGYTF. In DNA form, the CDR3 reads TGTGCCAGCAGCCTGAGCTTAATCTATGGCTACACCTTC.

This chain links TRBV7-9 with TRBJ1-4; D is perhaps TRBD1 (5 bases). CDR1 SEHNR and CDR2 FQNEAQ come from the germline V gene (reference sequence). The length of the CDR3 is 13 residues. V was shortened by 10 bases and J by 8 bases, with 17 bases between the two germline ends. The CDR3 region is CATALTQGEKLFF. CDR3 coding DNA: TGTGCCACCGCCCTTACCCAGGGAGAAAAACTGTTTTTT.

This sequence joins TRBV4-2 and TRBJ2-5, with 10 bases lining up with TRBD1. This CDR3 spans 16 amino acids. Germline loops: CDR1 LGHNA, CDR2 YNFKEQ. After removal of 1 base from V and 4 bases from J, the junction contained 6 bases not matched to a gene. CDR3 sequence reads: CASSQAVGQGVETQYF. CDR3 DNA sequence: TGTGCCAGCAGCCAAGCCGTCGGACAGGGGGTAGAGACCCAGTACTTC.

The V call is TRBV7-2, the J call TRBJ2-3, with TRBD2 matching 9 bases. Germline CDR1 and CDR2: SGHTA and FQGNSA. Trimming removed 5 bases from V and 3 bases from J; junction bases left unmatched: 6. The CDR3 is 15 residues long. The DNA for the CDR3 is TGTGCCAGCAGCCTCGATGCGGGGGGGACAGATACGCAGTATTTT. Translating it yields CASSLDAGGTDTQYF.

The chain carries TRBV5-4 and TRBJ2-7; D might be TRBD1 (6 bases). The CDR3 sequence is 13 residues long. The germline V and J ends were trimmed by 1 base and 3 bases, with 8 bases remaining between them. Germline V gene data show CDR1 as SGHNT and CDR2 as YYREEE (reference sequence). The CDR3: CASSLNRDYEQYF. CDR3 coding DNA: TGTGCCAGCAGCTTGAACAGGGACTACGAGCAGTACTTC.

The chain employs TRBV11-2 and TRBJ2-4, with a tentative D call TRBD2 (5 bases). This CDR3 is 15 amino acids long. The V gene lost 1 base and the J gene lost 8 bases, with 15 bases spanning the gap. The germline V gene has CDR1 SGHAT and CDR2 FQNNGV. CDR3 sequence (DNA): TGTGCCAGCAGCTTAGTCAGAGGGTTGGTGGACATTCAGTACTTC. Amino acid sequence: CASSLVRGLVDIQYF.

The V gene is TRBV4-2, the J gene TRBJ2-2; 8 bases are shared with TRBD2. The germline gives CDR1 LGHNA, CDR2 YNFKEQ. The J segment lost 3 bases and the V segment lost 4 bases, leaving 7 bases of the junction unmatched. This CDR3 has 16 amino acids. CDR3 DNA: TGTGCCAGCAGCCCAATTCGGGAGGGATACACCGGGGAGCTGTTTTTT. It encodes CASSPIREGYTGELFF.

DNA for the CDR3: TGCAGCGTTGAAGAGGGCAGGGGGATTTATGGCTACACCTTC. Its protein product is CSVEEGRGIYGYTF. This rearrangement joins TRBV29-1 to TRBJ1-2; 7 bases align to TRBD1. Germline V CDR1 and CDR2: SQVTM, ANQGSEA. This CDR3 is 14 amino acids long. V shed 0 bases, J shed 5 bases, and the junction held 6 bases outside the gene matches.

CDR3 DNA sequence: TGCAGCGTTGAAGAACCGGGACAGGGTTCCTACGAGCAGTACTTC. Amino acids: CSVEEPGQGSYEQYF. The chain uses TRBV29-1 and TRBJ2-5; TRBD1 aligns across 9 bases. Judging by the DNA end, TRBJ2-7 fits better; the J call may be wrong. CDR1 is SQVTM and CDR2 is ANQGSEA in the germline V gene. This CDR3 is built from 15 residues.

This rearrangement joins TRBV18 to TRBJ1-1; possibly TRBD1 for D (5 bases). The CDR3 is 16 amino acids. The V gene lost 3 bases and the J gene lost 1 base, with 15 bases spanning the gap. CDR1 is KGHSH and CDR2 is LQKENI in the germline V gene. The CDR3 DNA is TGTGCCAGCTCACCGCAGAGGAGACAGACGAACACTGAAGCTTTCTTT. Amino acid sequence: CASSPQRRQTNTEAFF.

V usage is TRBV21-1 and J usage is TRBJ2-4; TRBD1 is taken as the D call from the table, unchecked against the DNA. TRBV21-1 is classified as a pseudogene. The CDR3 sequence is 18 residues long. The DNA for the CDR3 is TGTGCCAGCAGCAAAGGGGGGGACAGGGGGCTTTGTGAGAACATTCAGTACTTC. Residues: CASSKGGDRGLCENIQYF.

This chain uses TRBV7-2 with TRBJ2-7; TRBD1 agrees at 7 bases. The CDR3 sequence is 15 residues long. CDR1 and CDR2 from the germline V gene are SGHTA and FQGNSA. J lost 7 bases, V lost 5 bases, and 14 bases had no gene match. CDR3 in DNA: TGTGCCAGCAGCCAGGGGGTAGGGGGATTGAATGAGCAGTACTTC. It specifies CASSQGVGGLNEQYF.

The V and J genes are TRBV2 and TRBJ1-1, with D uncertain. V was pared by 4 bases and J by 2 bases, with 11 bases between. This CDR3 has 14 amino acids. Germline assignment: CDR1 SNHLY and CDR2 FYNNEI. The CDR3 DNA sequence: TGTGCCAGCAGTGCTGGCCCAGGCAACACTGAAGCTTTCTTT. Protein sequence: CASSAGPGNTEAFF.

The chain joins TRBV28 to TRBJ2-5, with D possibly TRBD2 on 6 matching bases. Germline V gives CDR1 MDHEN, CDR2 SYDVKM. The CDR3 length is 16 residues. V was clipped by 4 bases and J by 0 bases, with 15 bases between them. The CDR3 sequence: CASSWGVRGNQETQYF. The CDR3 DNA sequence: TGTGCCAGCAGTTGGGGGGTTCGGGGCAACCAAGAGACCCAGTACTTC.

The CDR3 DNA follows: TGCGCCAGCAGTCATCGGACAAGGGGGCACGTCTATGGCTACACCTTC. Translating gives CASSHRTRGHVYGYTF. The chain employs TRBV23-1 and TRBJ1-2; 7 bases are a match to TRBD1. TRBV23-1 is an ORF, and what it does is uncertain. The CDR3 is 16 residues long. J lost 4 bases, V lost 3 bases, and 11 bases had no gene match.